The T cell receptor beta chain described here comes from a study of T-cell memory formation after mild COVID-19. In this sample, this clonotype turned up a few times. The target antigen is unknown. One entry per CDR3 protein results from TCRdb running MiXCR on the 5' RACE reads. This table has 450,000 to 650,000 distinct CDR3 sequences, approximately 19% appearing once. CDR1 is SGHTA and CDR2 is FQGNSA in the germline V gene. The CDR3 length is 15 residues. V gave up 5 bases and J gave up 5 bases, with 15 bases separating them. General observations from the study: Shrinking CD4+ clones were chiefly CM and EM; CD8+ ones were chiefly EMRA. The appearance of some responding clones in pre-infection memory suggested that cross-reactive memory joined.

The V and J genes are TRBV7-2 and TRBJ2-2, with unresolved D. Sequencing used PBMCs or a T cell subset sorted from them (not recorded which). This receptor was obtained from an adult woman who had mild COVID-19 (a few samples of this study predate the infection). Cell type and time point are not known. Here the CDR3 reads CASSLSAFKTGELFF. The DNA of the CDR3 is TGTGCCAGCAGCCTCTCGGCGTTTAAAACCGGGGAGCTGTTTTTT.